This T cell receptor beta chain was found in a study of tumor-infiltrating lymphocytes in primary liver carcinoma. Study-level background: Sequenced samples came back with roughly 3.5 to 7.5 million productive TCRbeta reads, and the counts looked alike across tissue types. Study outcomes and limitations: Only about 7.5-25% of top clones were detected in all five tumor regions. It was in tumors, not blood, that the top-250-clone fraction was significantly higher (p = 0.039).

Making TCR beta cDNA involved 400 to 600 ng total RNA and a constant-region primer. Employing slightly modified ARM-PCR, three nested multiplex PCR rounds were run, and these gave rise to the TCR beta libraries. A C-beta reverse primer was combined with TRBV1-TRBV30 forward primers in the first two PCR rounds, and each round had roughly 9 cycles. TCRdb re-called the multiplex PCR reads through MiXCR, storing one row per CDR3 protein. The sample lists approximately 190,000 distinct CDR3 sequences, roughly 80% seen once, with approximately 18% in the top ten. Total RNA and DNA came together from 20-30 mg of bulk tissue without cell sorting. Five distinct regions per tumor were sampled. The germline CDR1 and CDR2 sequences are SGHRS and YFSETQ. The CDR3 runs to 17 residues. In regard to this clonotype: Its matching antigen is unknown. Relative to the germline gene, one junction end is altered; a read error may explain this.

Sequenced material: tumor tissue from primary liver carcinoma. V usage is TRBV5-1 and J usage is TRBJ2-6; a possible D gene is TRBD1 (5 bases). The receptor's source is a middle-aged man with primary liver carcinoma and hepatitis B virus infection. CDR3 amino acids: CASSSYLWGSGANVLTF. CDR3 nucleotides: TGCGCCAGCAGCTCTTATCTGTGGGGAAGTGGGGCCAACGTTCTGACTTTC.